This T cell receptor beta chain derives from a study of cytomegalovirus exposure and HLA in healthy donors. The donors belonged to the roughly 110-subject validation cohort, separate from the approximately 700-subject first cohort. Findings and caveats of the study: Cytomegalovirus association was assigned to about 150 TCR beta chains. For cytomegalovirus status, the classifier reportedly gave diagnoses with high specificity and sensitivity.

As to this clone: Antigen specificity is unknown.

Profiled with immunoSEQ multiplex PCR; TCRdb holds only in-frame clones, not every one. The data contain some 200,000 clones, 75% to 95% of them singletons. This sequence was found in a woman aged 18-35 years in good health and CMV-seronegative. The sample consisted of PBMCs.

The CDR3 protein is CASSLGDSFNQPQHF. CDR3 in DNA: TGTGCCAGCAGCCTGGGGGACAGTTTCAATCAGCCCCAGCATTTT. The chain is built from TRBV6-6 and TRBJ1-5; the match to TRBD1 covers 7 bases. After removal of 6 bases from V and 3 bases from J, the junction contained 8 bases not matched to a gene. CDR3 length: 15 residues. From germline, CDR1 is MNHNY and CDR2 SVGAGI (reference sequence).